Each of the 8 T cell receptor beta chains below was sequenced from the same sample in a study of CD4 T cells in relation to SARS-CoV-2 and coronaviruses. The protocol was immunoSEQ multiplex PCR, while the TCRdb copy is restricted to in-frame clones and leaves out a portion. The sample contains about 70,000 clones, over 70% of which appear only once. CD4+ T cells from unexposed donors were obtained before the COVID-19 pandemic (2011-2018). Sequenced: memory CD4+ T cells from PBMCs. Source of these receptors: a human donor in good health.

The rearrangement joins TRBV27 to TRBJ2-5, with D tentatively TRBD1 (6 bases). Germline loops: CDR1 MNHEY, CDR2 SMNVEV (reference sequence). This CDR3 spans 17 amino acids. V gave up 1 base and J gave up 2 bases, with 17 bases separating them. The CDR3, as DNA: TGTGCCAGCAGTTTATTCGCCCCTGCGACAGGACAAGAGACCCAGTACTTC. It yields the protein CASSLFAPATGQETQYF.

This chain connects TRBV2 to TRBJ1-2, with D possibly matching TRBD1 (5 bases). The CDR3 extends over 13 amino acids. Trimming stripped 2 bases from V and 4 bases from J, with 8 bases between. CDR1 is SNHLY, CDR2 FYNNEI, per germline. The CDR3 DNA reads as TGTGCCAGCAGTGAATCCAGGGTCTATGGCTACACCTTC. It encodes CASSESRVYGYTF.

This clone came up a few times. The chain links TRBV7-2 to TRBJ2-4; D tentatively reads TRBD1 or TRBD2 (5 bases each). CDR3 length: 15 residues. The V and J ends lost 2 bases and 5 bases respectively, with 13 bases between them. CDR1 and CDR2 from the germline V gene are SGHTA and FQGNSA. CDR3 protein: CASSLWGTRQNIQYF. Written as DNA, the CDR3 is TGTGCCAGCAGCTTATGGGGGACCCGCCAAAACATTCAGTACTTC.

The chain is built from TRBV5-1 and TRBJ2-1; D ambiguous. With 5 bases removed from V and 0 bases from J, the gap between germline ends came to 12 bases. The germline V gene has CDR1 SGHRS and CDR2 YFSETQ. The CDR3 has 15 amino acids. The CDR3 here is CASSFDGSSYNEQFF. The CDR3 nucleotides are TGCGCCAGCAGTTTTGACGGATCCTCCTACAATGAGCAGTTCTTC.

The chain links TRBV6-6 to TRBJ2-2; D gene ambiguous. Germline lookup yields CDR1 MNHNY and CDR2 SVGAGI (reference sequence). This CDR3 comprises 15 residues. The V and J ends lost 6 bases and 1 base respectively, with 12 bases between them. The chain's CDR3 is CASSNGRQNTGELFF. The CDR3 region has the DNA TGTGCCAGCAGCAACGGACGGCAGAACACCGGGGAGCTGTTTTTT.

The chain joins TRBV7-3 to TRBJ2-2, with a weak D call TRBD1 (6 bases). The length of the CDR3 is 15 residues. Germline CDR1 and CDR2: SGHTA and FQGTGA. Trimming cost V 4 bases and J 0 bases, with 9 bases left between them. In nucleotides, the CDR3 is TGTGCCAGCAGCTCAGGACAGCCGAACACCGGGGAGCTGTTTTTT. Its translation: CASSSGQPNTGELFF.

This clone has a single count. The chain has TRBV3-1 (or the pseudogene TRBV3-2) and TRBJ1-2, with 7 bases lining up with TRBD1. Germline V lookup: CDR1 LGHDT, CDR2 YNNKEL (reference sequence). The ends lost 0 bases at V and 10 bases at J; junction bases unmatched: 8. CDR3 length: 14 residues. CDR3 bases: TGTGCCAGCAGCCAAGACCTGGACAGGTCATACTACACCTTC. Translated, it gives CASSQDLDRSYYTF.

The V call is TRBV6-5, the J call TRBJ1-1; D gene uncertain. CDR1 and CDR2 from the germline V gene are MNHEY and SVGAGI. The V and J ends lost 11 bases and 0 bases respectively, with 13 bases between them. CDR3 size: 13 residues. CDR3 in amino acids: CASGRPMNTEAFF. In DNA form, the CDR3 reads TGTGCCTCGGGCAGACCGATGAACACTGAAGCTTTCTTT.